The present TCR beta chain was sequenced within a study of CD8+ T cells in alopecia areata (dated by TCRdb to the late 2010s). General notes on the study: Treated patients were enrolled in an open-label pilot trial of oral tofacitinib at 5 to 10 mg twice daily for moderate-to-severe alopecia areata. To study T cell clonal expansion in alopecia areata, the researchers applied high-throughput TCRbeta sequencing to both the C3H/HeJ mouse model and human patients. Scalp tissue and sorted CD4+ and CD8+ peripheral blood T cells from patchy and totalis/universalis alopecia areata patients and from healthy controls were covered by human TCRbeta sequencing. For the treated patients, the SALT score, which quantifies what percentage of scalp surface area is affected, served as the measure of disease severity. RNA came from the PAXgene miRNA kit for fixed scalp, the miRNeasy kit for PBMCs, and the RNeasy kit for mouse skin. Tofacitinib-treated patients had biopsies at baseline and at 4 and 24 weeks of treatment, with a later scalp biopsy in several patients. Clonality in the scalp was compared among normal scalp (n=4), patchy alopecia areata scalp (n=8), and alopecia totalis/universalis scalp (n=8). Amplification of TCRbeta CDR3 regions was done by immunoSEQ multiplex PCR using 35 Vbeta forward primers and 13 Jbeta reverse primers. Tofacitinib was given for 6 to 18 months, followed by 6 months of follow-up off drug to assess delayed response and recurrence. What the research found in general, with its limitations: During tofacitinib treatment, many expanded lesional clones stuck around in both scalp and blood, and this persistence may partly explain why relapse happens after treatment is stopped. TCR sequences shared between patients were less clear than in mice, possibly partly because of HLA diversity in the patient population. Tofacitinib significantly decreased scalp clonality and the number of expanded CD8+ clones among the top 100 scalp clones. Resident alphabeta T cells in normal human skin are also sequenced, complicating scalp TCR repertoire analysis, unlike mouse skin dominated by gammadelta T cells. Higher clonality and more expanded CD8+ clones were observed in lesional scalp than in normal scalp, particularly in alopecia totalis/universalis, a finding suggestive of antigenic drive. Because the treated cohort was small and had just a single nonresponder, larger studies are needed to establish links between baseline CD8+ expansion and response.

The library was produced with the immunoSEQ multiplex PCR assay. RNA was extracted from all samples and reverse transcribed into cDNA as template for TCR sequencing. First-strand cDNA was synthesized with SuperScript III using a 2:1 mix of oligo-dT and random hexamers. A synthetic immune receptor repertoire was used to assess amplification bias, and residual bias was removed computationally. Processing in the source paper ran as follows. Raw reads were preprocessed to remove errors, and CDR3 was defined according to IMGT conventions as the region from the conserved cysteine to phenylalanine. Clonality was computed as 1 minus the Shannon entropy, with the entropy normalized by log2 of the number of productive unique TCRs. Scalp TCRbeta sequences were cross-referenced with sorted blood CD4 and CD8 repertoires so that the CD4 or CD8 identity of scalp clones could be inferred. TCRdb holds this immuneACCESS table with in-frame rearrangements only. Some clones are missing; in checked studies, unresolved V genes explain under half, and the rest has no known cause. V and J calls and clone size are those listed in that table; D and trimming were worked out from the DNA. The sample table contains about 120,000 clones; only one count was recorded for about 50% of them. The ten largest clones add up to approximately 0.46% of the sample.

About this clone itself: It lacks a known antigen. Base qualities are missing; no much larger clone stands one base away.

The CDR3 contains 14 residues, cysteine and phenylalanine counted. CDR3 DNA only is kept here, 42 bases in frame from base 1. V lost 0 bases and J lost 8 bases; the stretch between them is 16 bases long. Looking up the germline V gene (reference sequence) yields CDR1 GTSNPN and CDR2 SVGIG. The time point tag for this specimen amounts to: roughly 27 days on oral tofacitinib. The intended sense of this specimen's treatment or condition label: oral pan-JAK inhibitor, 5-10 mg twice daily. Lesional scalp punch biopsies and peripheral blood were obtained from alopecia areata patients. After PBMCs were isolated by density centrifugation and stained for CD3, CD4 and CD8, a FACSAria was used to sort CD4+ and CD8+ T cells.

The sequence was obtained from a human donor with alopecia areata. The chain uses TRBV30 and TRBJ1-2; the D gene cannot be named for sure. The sequencing used CD4+ T cells sorted from blood, collected at week 4, from a patient treated with tofacitinib. The nucleotide sequence reads TGTGCCTGGAGTGTACTTCGAGGCCTAAGAGGCTACACCTTC. The encoded protein is CAWSVLRGLRGYTF.